The clone carrying this T cell receptor (beta chain) turned up a few times. Its target is not known. The data derive from a study of cytomegalovirus exposure and HLA in healthy donors. The overall study: Membership in the Caucasian-associated ancestry cluster was found for 75% to 90% of fewer than 450 genotyped donors.

Amplification used 60 Vbeta primers and 13 Jbeta primers. Using immunoSEQ multiplex PCR, the repertoire was profiled, and TCRdb retains in-frame clones only, with some absent. Among around 200,000 clones listed, 81% were seen once. Findings of the study overall: A later analysis associated some 18,000 TCR beta sequences with HLA alleles at a 0.05 false discovery rate. A later analysis linked a missense DCLRE1C variant to TCR beta V- and J-gene trimming. Later analysis suggested most CMV-associated TCR beta chains were HLA-restricted.

The germline gives CDR1 KGHSH, CDR2 LQKENI. The CDR3 runs to 16 residues. The V gene end was trimmed by 3 bases and the J gene end by 6 bases; junction bases not matched to a gene: 12. The sequence was collected from a man in his fifties in good health and CMV-seronegative. Sequenced: PBMCs. V is TRBV18 and J is TRBJ1-1; TRBD1 agrees at 8 bases. The CDR3 here is CASSPRQGPGIPEAFF. The CDR3 bases are TGTGCCAGCTCACCCCGACAGGGGCCAGGGATCCCTGAAGCTTTCTTT.